There are a few counts of the clone carrying this T cell receptor (beta chain). CDR1 is MNHEY, CDR2 SVGAGI, per germline. The CDR3 consists of 14 residues. The V gene end was trimmed by 2 bases and the J gene end by 4 bases; junction bases not matched to a gene: 4. The data were taken from a study of control samples from healthy donors and cancer patients. The assay was immunoSEQ multiplex PCR, and TCRdb's table has in-frame clones only and misses some. This table holds 85,000 to 120,000 clones, about 91% found once. The chain joins TRBV6-5 to TRBJ2-7; TRBD1 agrees at 8 bases. This TCR was sampled from a woman under 30 in good health. The source material was blood. CDR3 coding DNA: TGTGCCAGCAGTTACACCCGGACAGGGTACGAGCAGTACTTC. Protein sequence: CASSYTRTGYEQYF.